The 25 T cell receptor beta chains reported below all come from one sample, sequenced in a study of control samples from healthy donors and cancer patients (dated by TCRdb to the early 2020s). The library was generated by the immunoSEQ multiplex PCR assay. Sourced from immuneACCESS, this table was stored by TCRdb with only in-frame sequences that have V and J called. A share of the clones is absent; for the studies checked, an unresolved V gene accounts for under half, and the remainder has no known explanation. This sample gives around 180,000 clones in total; 90% to 95% of them show up just once. The ten top clones hold around 1.3% of the sample. The sequencing sample was made of blood. These receptors were collected from a young woman in good health.

The genes are TRBV5-1 and TRBJ2-7, with D possibly matching TRBD2 (5 bases). CDR3 size: 12 residues. Germline-derived CDR1 and CDR2 are SGHRS and YFSETQ. Trimming left V 4 bases short and J 3 bases short, with 8 bases between. DNA of the CDR3: TGCGCCAGCAGCGCCGGAGGCTACGAGCAGTACTTC. It translates to CASSAGGYEQYF.

The rearrangement uses TRBV13 and TRBJ2-5; the D gene is possibly TRBD2 (6 bases). V was pared by 1 base and J by 0 bases, with 9 bases between. CDR3 length: 15 residues. Germline V gene data show CDR1 as PRHDT and CDR2 as FYEKMQ (reference sequence). For the CDR3, the DNA is TGTGCCAGCAGCTTAGCTAGCGCCTACCAAGAGACCCAGTACTTC. The encoded protein is CASSLASAYQETQYF.

The CDR3 here is CATSDPTGGLYNEQFF. Here the CDR3 DNA reads TGTGCCACCAGTGACCCGACAGGGGGCCTCTACAATGAGCAGTTCTTC. The gene calls are TRBV24-1 and TRBJ2-1; 10 nucleotides align to TRBD1. The germline V gene encodes CDR1 KGHDR and CDR2 SFDVKD. The CDR3 spans 16 residues. The J segment lost 3 bases and the V segment lost 4 bases, leaving 5 bases of the junction unmatched.

The V and J genes are TRBV6-5 and TRBJ1-1; 7 nucleotides line up with TRBD1. Trimming at V came to 6 bases and at J to 9 bases, leaving 10 bases not matched to a gene. The CDR3 covers 13 residues. Germline loops: CDR1 MNHEY, CDR2 SVGAGI. The CDR3: CASRSPDRAKAFF. The CDR3 DNA reads TGTGCCAGCAGATCTCCAGACAGGGCGAAAGCTTTCTTT.

CDR3 sequence reads: CASSHFQQLLGDYTF. The CDR3 region has the DNA TGTGCCAGCAGCCATTTTCAACAACTGCTGGGAGACTACACCTTC. The chain couples TRBV11-2 to TRBJ1-2; no reliable D call. CDR3 length equals 15 residues. Looked up from germline, CDR1 is SGHAT and CDR2 is FQNNGV. Trimming took off 5 bases at V and 10 bases at J, with 23 bases between the two ends.

This sequence joins TRBV3-1 (or the pseudogene TRBV3-2) and TRBJ2-2; D gene uncertain. The V and J ends lost 4 bases and 1 base respectively, with 10 bases between them. CDR3 size: 15 residues. CDR1 LGHDT and CDR2 YNNKEL come from the germline V gene (reference sequence). The CDR3 here is CASSPLSQNTGELFF. The CDR3, as DNA: TGTGCCAGCAGCCCCCTATCTCAGAACACCGGGGAGCTGTTTTTT.

This chain links TRBV7-3 with TRBJ2-3; the D gene is possibly TRBD2 (5 bases). Trimming pared 5 bases from V and 2 bases from J, leaving 11 bases between. This CDR3 has 14 amino acids. Germline V gives CDR1 SGHTA, CDR2 FQGTGA. The chain's CDR3 is CASSPLANTDTQYF. The CDR3 region has the DNA TGTGCCAGCAGCCCGTTAGCGAACACAGATACGCAGTATTTT.

This chain joins TRBV7-3 and TRBJ2-2, with D perhaps TRBD1 (6 bases). Germline loops: CDR1 SGHTA, CDR2 FQGTGA. The CDR3 has 15 residues. Trimming removed 5 bases from V and 6 bases from J, with 16 bases in between. The CDR3 sequence is CASSPLTSGAGELFF. In nucleotides, the CDR3 is TGTGCCAGCAGCCCCTTAACGTCAGGGGCCGGGGAGCTGTTTTTT.

This clone is a singleton in its sample. This chain uses TRBV28 with TRBJ2-7; 7 bases are a match to TRBD1. The CDR3 covers 14 residues. Germline V gene sequence: CDR1 MDHEN, CDR2 SYDVKM. Trimming removed 6 bases from V and 4 bases from J; junction bases left unmatched: 9. The CDR3 nucleotides are TGTGCCAGCAGCCCCAGGGGGAAGCTTTACGAGCAGTACTTC. Its protein product is CASSPRGKLYEQYF.

Comments on this clone: The sample contains more than one DNA sequence encoding this CDR3. The chain recombines TRBV18 with TRBJ1-2; no definite D call. The V gene's germline CDR1 is KGHSH and CDR2 LQKENI. V dropped 3 bases and J dropped 2 bases, with 7 bases sitting between them. The CDR3 covers 13 residues. CDR3 in DNA: TGTGCCAGCTCACCCGACAAGAACTATGGCTACACCTTC. It codes for CASSPDKNYGYTF.

The chain employs TRBV11-3 and TRBJ1-4; D is uncertain. With 3 bases removed from V and 1 base from J, the gap between germline ends came to 15 bases. Germline CDR1 is SGHNT and CDR2 is YENEEA. The CDR3 contains 17 residues. CDR3 sequence reads: CASSLRSGEGTNEKLFF. The CDR3 DNA reads TGTGCCAGCAGCTTGCGTTCCGGGGAGGGAACTAATGAAAAACTGTTTTTT.

This clone was recorded only once. The chain links TRBV18 to TRBJ2-7; D possibly corresponds to TRBD2 (5 bases). The CDR3 length is 14 residues. Trimming cost V 0 bases and J 3 bases, with 9 bases left between them. Germline-derived CDR1 and CDR2 are KGHSH and LQKENI. This chain's CDR3 is CASSPPGARYEQYF. For the CDR3, the DNA is TGTGCCAGCTCACCACCGGGAGCACGCTACGAGCAGTACTTC.

This sequence joins TRBV28 and TRBJ2-7, with D uncertain. The CDR3 spans 13 residues. The V end was cut by 6 bases, the J end by 3 bases, with 12 bases between. Germline V CDR1 and CDR2: MDHEN, SYDVKM. As DNA, the CDR3 is TGTGCCAGCAGCTACGGACGGATCTACGAGCAGTACTTC. It encodes CASSYGRIYEQYF.

In its sample, this clone was seen once. This sequence joins TRBV5-1 and TRBJ1-1; the D gene is possibly TRBD1 (6 bases). The V gene's germline CDR1 is SGHRS and CDR2 YFSETQ. The CDR3 sequence is 15 residues long. Trimming removed 4 bases from V and 4 bases from J, with 17 bases in between. Here the CDR3 DNA reads TGCGCCAGCAGCCAAGCACAGGGTGGGGGCACTGAAGCTTTCTTT. Its protein product is CASSQAQGGGTEAFF.

The DNA for the CDR3 is TGTGCCAGCAGTCTGACCTGGACAGGAACGAACACTGAAGCTTTCTTT. Translation: CASSLTWTGTNTEAFF. The rearrangement links TRBV27 to TRBJ1-1; TRBD1 agrees at 7 bases. CDR3 length: 16 residues. Germline V gene sequence: CDR1 MNHEY, CDR2 SMNVEV (reference sequence). Trimming cost V 5 bases and J 1 base; bases outside gene matches: 10.

V gene TRBV12-5 combines with J gene TRBJ2-1, with D uncertain. CDR1 LGHNT and CDR2 FRNRAP come from the germline V gene. V lost 4 bases to trimming and J lost 5 bases, with 12 bases between them. The CDR3 covers 14 residues. In DNA form, the CDR3 reads TGTGCTAGTGGTTCCCGTACGCCCGACAATGAGCAGTTCTTC. Its translation is CASGSRTPDNEQFF.

This chain links TRBV9 with TRBJ2-7; no reliable D call. This CDR3 has 16 residues. Trimming took off 0 bases at V and 5 bases at J, with 18 bases between the two ends. The germline gives CDR1 SGDLS, CDR2 YYNGEE. CDR3 DNA: TGTGCCAGCAGCGTAGGAGGTAGTCCCGCCGTGGACGAGCAGTACTTC. Translation: CASSVGGSPAVDEQYF.

This chain links TRBV9 with TRBJ1-2; TRBD1 matches at 9 bases. Germline CDR1 reads SGDLS; CDR2 reads YYNGEE. The CDR3 consists of 15 residues. V lost 3 bases and J lost 1; bases outside the gene matches: 4. CDR3 sequence (DNA): TGTGCCAGCAGCGCTCCGGGACAGGGTAACTATGGCTACACCTTC. Translated: CASSAPGQGNYGYTF.

This chain joins TRBV19 and TRBJ2-3, with 11 bases matching TRBD2. This CDR3 spans 15 amino acids. Germline trimming cut 7 bases from V and 5 bases from J; bases unmatched to any gene: 8. From germline, CDR1 is LNHDA and CDR2 SQIVND (reference sequence). The CDR3 region is CASTSLLAGGDTQYF. CDR3 DNA: TGTGCCAGTACCTCGCTTCTAGCGGGAGGAGATACGCAGTATTTT.

This clone is a singleton in its sample. The V call is TRBV28, the J call TRBJ2-7; 9 bases fit TRBD1. The V segment lost 3 bases and the J segment 4 bases; nucleotides outside the gene matches: 10. Germline V gene sequence: CDR1 MDHEN, CDR2 SYDVKM. The CDR3 is 16 residues long. The CDR3 nucleotides read TGTGCCAGCAGTTTTGACCGACAGGGGGTAATATACGAGCAGTACTTC. This codes for CASSFDRQGVIYEQYF.

V gene TRBV15 combines with J gene TRBJ1-1; D unclear. Germline loops: CDR1 LNHNV, CDR2 YYDKDF (reference sequence). This CDR3 has 13 amino acids. V was shortened by 4 bases and J by 1 base, with 7 bases between the two germline ends. The CDR3, as DNA: TGTGCCACCAGCATAACGGCGAACACTGAAGCTTTCTTT. Its translation is CATSITANTEAFF.

The chain links TRBV3-1 (or the pseudogene TRBV3-2) to TRBJ1-2; D might be TRBD1 (5 bases). V lost 4 bases to trimming and J lost 4 bases, with 10 bases between them. Germline V lookup: CDR1 LGHDT, CDR2 YNNKEL (reference sequence). The CDR3 loop spans 13 amino acids. The CDR3 DNA is TGTGCCAGCAGCCCCCTGGGGGGCTATGGCTACACCTTC. It specifies CASSPLGGYGYTF.

This clone came up a few times. The V gene is TRBV4-2, the J gene TRBJ2-1; 10 bases are a match to TRBD2. CDR3 length equals 15 residues. The germline V gene has CDR1 LGHNA and CDR2 YNFKEQ. Trimming cost V 5 bases and J 6 bases; bases outside gene matches: 7. The CDR3 is CASSGFSGGTNEQFF. The CDR3 nucleotides are TGTGCCAGCAGCGGTTTTAGCGGGGGGACCAATGAGCAGTTCTTC.

The chain has TRBV27 and TRBJ1-2; D may be TRBD1 (6 bases). Trimming took off 5 bases at V and 4 bases at J, with 14 bases between the two ends. Germline CDR1 and CDR2: MNHEY and SMNVEV (reference sequence). This CDR3 contains 14 residues. CDR3: CASSLQGGGYGYTF. The CDR3 DNA follows: TGTGCCAGCAGTCTACAGGGAGGGGGCTATGGCTACACCTTC.

The V and J genes are TRBV27 and TRBJ1-1; unclear D gene. Trimming removed 4 bases at V and 9 bases at J, with 15 bases between. The CDR3 is made up of 13 amino acids. Germline V CDR1 and CDR2: MNHEY, SMNVEV (reference sequence). The CDR3 loop is CASSSSRTGKAFF. CDR3 sequence (DNA): TGTGCCAGCAGTTCCTCACGGACGGGGAAAGCTTTCTTT.